This is a list of T cell receptor beta chains from one sample in a study of T cell changes during pregnancy in multiple sclerosis. Assay: immunoSEQ multiplex PCR; the TCRdb copy retains only in-frame clones and omits some. The sample holds roughly 71,000 clones, about 94% seen once. The specimen was peripheral blood, collected in the first trimester of pregnancy. These receptors originate from a female donor in good health, enrolled as a control in a pregnancy study. The CDR3 runs from the conserved cysteine through the conserved F or W. Each record gives: clone size, J gene, V gene, D gene, CDR3 protein. D genes are given only for firm matches. The listing skips clone size in some rows; elsewhere it reads once, few, many or a size class.

>.|TRBJ2-7|TRBV6-5|TRBD1
CASSYSTGARSYEQYF
>.|TRBJ2-1|TRBV9|.
CASSVGTQYNEQFF
>.|TRBJ2-5|TRBV7-9|.
CASSLGQVNQETQYF
>few|TRBJ2-1|TRBV18|.
CASSPGGPGYEQFF
>.|TRBJ2-7|TRBV6-6|TRBD1
CASSYQGQGEYEQYF
>.|TRBJ2-3|TRBV7-9|TRBD2
CASSRLVGGGPLDTQYF
>.|TRBJ2-5|TRBV5-1|.
CASSRTGVSETQYF
>.|TRBJ2-1|TRBV5-1|TRBD2
CASSEIAGASYNEQFF
>.|TRBJ2-3|TRBV7-6|TRBD2
CASSPTLISGLVGTDTQYF
>many|TRBJ1-3|TRBV5-1|.
CASSEGSSGNTIYF
>.|TRBJ1-3|TRBV28|.
CASSFQSGNTIYF
>once|TRBJ2-1|TRBV5-1|TRBD2
CVSTLAGGYNEQFF
>.|TRBJ2-7|TRBV7-2|.
CASSLNSHYEQYF
>.|TRBJ2-7|TRBV2|TRBD1
CATHPDGQGVREQYF
>.|TRBJ2-1|TRBV15|TRBD2
CATSGGLARSEQFF
>.|TRBJ2-1|TRBV28|TRBD1
CASSGTGVSINEQFF
>.|TRBJ1-1|TRBV9|TRBD1
CASSVGLGQGIRNTEAFF
>.|TRBJ2-7|TRBV11-2|.
CASKTTSTSSYEQYF
>few|TRBJ2-7|TRBV4-2|.
CASSQDRGSPYEQYF
>.|TRBJ1-1|TRBV7-2|.
CASSLPRTGGGAFF
>.|TRBJ2-7|TRBV5-1|.
CASSLTVNYEQYF
>.|TRBJ1-5|TRBV28|.
CASNKRTGLSNQPQHF
>.|TRBJ2-1|TRBV29-1|.
CSSGLYNEQFF
>.|TRBJ2-2|TRBV18|.
CASSPFAGTGELFF
>.|TRBJ2-2|TRBV6-4|.
CASSAGSTGELFF
>.|TRBJ2-1|TRBV7-8|TRBD2
CASSLASGGPYEQFF
>.|TRBJ2-2|TRBV28|TRBD1
CASTRQGVITGELFF
>.|TRBJ2-3|TRBV5-1|TRBD1
CASTGDSSTDTQYF
>.|TRBJ2-1|TRBV4-1|TRBD1
CASSRRDSRSYNEQFF
>.|TRBJ2-1|TRBV5-1|.
CASSLALRESSYNEQFF
>.|TRBJ2-1|TRBV5-1|TRBD2
CASSSSGPSINEQFF
>.|TRBJ1-5|TRBV28|TRBD1
CASSPGTANQPQHF
>.|TRBJ1-3|TRBV6-6|TRBD1
CASSGDRGYTIYF
>.|TRBJ1-4|TRBV28|.
CASSYRVGEKLFF
>.|TRBJ1-5|TRBV6-1|TRBD1
CASNQGGNQPQHF
>.|TRBJ2-6|TRBV30|.
CAGAASSGANVLTF
>.|TRBJ2-3|TRBV9|TRBD2
CASSAGTSGIGTQYF
>.|TRBJ1-5|TRBV7-6|TRBD1
CASAGGFNQPQHF
>.|TRBJ2-5|TRBV19|.
CASSTRQARETQYF
>.|TRBJ2-2|TRBV28|TRBD2
CASSPLMTGGPGELFF
>.|TRBJ1-1|TRBV6-5|.
CASSTNRVGSTEAFF
>.|TRBJ2-5|TRBV7-2|TRBD1
CASSTGTEGGTQYF
>.|TRBJ2-1|TRBV2|TRBD2
CASSYSAGGSRDEQFF
>.|TRBJ1-2|TRBV5-1|.
CASQGNVGGYTF
>.|TRBJ2-7|TRBV7-2|TRBD2
CASSPGTSGHNF